The TCR beta chain described here comes from a study of T-cell memory formation after mild COVID-19. Study in general: Largely, TCR clusters stayed within a single donor.

Trimming cost V 4 bases and J 4 bases, with 16 bases left between them. This CDR3 is 15 amino acids long. Using its own MiXCR run on the 5' RACE reads, TCRdb lists one record per CDR3 protein. The table records around 200,000 distinct CDR3 sequences, approximately 17% of them present only once. This clonotype was detected only a few times. The sequence came from a man in his late teens or twenties who had mild COVID-19 (a few samples of this study predate the infection). Cell type and time point are not known. Sequencing input: PBMCs or a T cell subset sorted from them (not recorded which). The chain uses TRBV12-3 or TRBV12-4 and TRBJ1-2; D possibly corresponds to TRBD1 (5 bases). CDR3 sequence: CASSSRGVPPYGYTF. CDR3 sequence (DNA): TGTGCCAGCAGTTCCCGGGGGGTCCCTCCCTATGGCTACACCTTC.